This section outlines one T cell receptor beta chain sequence together with its context. The antigen is undetermined. Deep was the level at which the assay was run. Sequencing used immunoSEQ multiplex PCR; TCRdb keeps in-frame clones, though not all of them. The data show about 590,000 clones, around 95% seen once. These data are taken from a study of shared clonotypes between healthy human individuals. Positively selected for CCR7, the CD45RO-negative cells used as naive CD8 cells excluded terminally differentiated effector memory CD45RA+ cells. Study-wide results and caveats: The authors sampled blood alone, and tissue repertoires likely differ. With few donors, the genetic and exposure-history diversity represented was limited.

V dropped 10 bases and J dropped 4; count of bases not matched to a gene: 8. From germline, CDR1 is PRHDT and CDR2 FYEKMQ (reference sequence). The CDR3 is made up of 13 amino acids. The sequencing sample was made of naive CD8+ T cells sorted from blood. The chain is built from TRBV13 and TRBJ2-5; 8 bases are a match to TRBD2. The origin of this receptor is a woman in her twenties or thirties in good health. CDR3 sequence (DNA): TGTGCCACCCGGGAGGGAGCGGCAGAGACCCAGTACTTC. Residues: CATREGAAETQYF.